This T cell receptor (beta chain) was captured by sequencing in a study of cytomegalovirus exposure and HLA in healthy donors. Findings and caveats of the study: According to a later analysis, most TCR beta chains associated with CMV appeared HLA-restricted. Many donors carried some public TCRs, although rarity characterized most TCR sequences.

Researchers ran the PCR with 60 Vbeta and 13 Jbeta primers. The protocol was immunoSEQ multiplex PCR, while the TCRdb copy is restricted to in-frame clones and leaves out a portion. The table for this sample gives 100,000 to 150,000 clones. A word on this clone: Its antigen is unknown.

Material: PBMCs. This clonotype originated in a woman between 40 and 55 years old in good health and CMV-seropositive.

Written as DNA, the CDR3 is TGCGCCAGCAGCCCCCGGACAGATAACACTGAAGCTTTCTTT. This translates into CASSPRTDNTEAFF. V usage is TRBV5-1 and J usage is TRBJ1-1; tentatively, D is TRBD1 (6 bases). The CDR3 has 14 residues. V gave up 4 bases and J gave up 2 bases, with 12 bases separating them. The germline CDR1 and CDR2 sequences are SGHRS and YFSETQ.